The rows below give T cell receptor beta chains drawn from one sample of a study of T cell changes during pregnancy in multiple sclerosis. Sequenced by immunoSEQ multiplex PCR; TCRdb stores in-frame clones only, minus some. This table holds about 100,000 clones, 92% found once. Specimen: peripheral blood, collected after pregnancy. These receptors were collected from a female donor with multiple sclerosis, enrolled in a pregnancy study. The CDR3 runs from the conserved cysteine through the conserved F or W. The order of the fields is V gene, J gene, CDR3 protein.

TRBV11-3	TRBJ2-1	CASSSTSGTGVGIDEQFF
TRBV7-9	TRBJ1-1	CASSLTGQPEAFF
TRBV19	TRBJ2-1	CASSIEGLADNEQFF
TRBV25-1	TRBJ1-1	CASSPGTGEAFF
TRBV5-1	TRBJ1-1	CASSSMTGYGTEAFF
TRBV30	TRBJ1-6	CAWSAYLPGDGLGNSPLHF
TRBV6-1	TRBJ1-5	CASSEARRGGNQPQHF
TRBV5-5	TRBJ2-7	CASSLKQGTSSYEQYF
TRBV28	TRBJ1-2	CASSFGGGDNYGYTF
TRBV13	TRBJ2-7	CASSTAGSYEQYF
TRBV6-5	TRBJ2-3	CASRPGQVTDTQYF
TRBV27	TRBJ2-5	CASSPAGQGAWETQYF
TRBV7-2	TRBJ1-5	CASSLDSDQPQHF
TRBV9	TRBJ2-7	CASSVAPGTSGIGEQYF
TRBV7-9	TRBJ1-1	CASSLATNTEAFF
TRBV5-6	TRBJ1-6	CASSLDRVNSPLHF
TRBV11-1	TRBJ2-1	CASSLRGNSYNEQFF
TRBV27	TRBJ2-1	CASSIKGVSEQFF
TRBV19	TRBJ2-5	CASSPLGAGETQYF
TRBV10-3	TRBJ2-5	CATGAGETQYF
TRBV5-1	TRBJ2-1	CASSFGTGSSYNEQFF
TRBV2	TRBJ2-5	CASSGLAGLQETQYF
TRBV18	TRBJ2-1	CASSPLQGAYNEQFF
TRBV6-1	TRBJ1-2	CASTEPGQGNYGYTF
TRBV30	TRBJ2-1	CAWSTTGRYYNEQFF
TRBV7-2	TRBJ1-5	CASSVDRGQPQHF
TRBV1	TRBJ1-5	CTSSQGQEDQPQHF
TRBV5-4	TRBJ2-1	CASSLVSGTSGISYNEQFF
TRBV4-2	TRBJ1-1	CASSQEQGLGNPEAFF
TRBV2	TRBJ2-3	CASTRPHRTDTQYF
TRBV7-9	TRBJ2-5	CASSLAGGPEETQYF
TRBV12-5	TRBJ2-1	CASGLSGNSQQFF
TRBV29-1	TRBJ1-1	CSVAGERQAFF
TRBV9	TRBJ1-6	CASSADNYNSPLHF
TRBV2	TRBJ2-5	CASTRLTGRAETQYF
TRBV7-8	TRBJ2-1	CASSRGRLAGGPGYNEQFF
TRBV19	TRBJ2-3	CATRDSRSSDTQYF
TRBV5-1	TRBJ2-3	CASSPGTGGADTQYF
TRBV5-4	TRBJ2-1	CASSLASGGYNEQFF
TRBV9	TRBJ2-3	CASSTGEWSTDTQYF
TRBV25-1	TRBJ2-5	CASSESFLGRQETQYF
TRBV7-3	TRBJ1-6	CASSSGGAVNSPLHF
TRBV30	TRBJ2-5	CAWSVQSVGGETQYF
TRBV11-3	TRBJ2-3	CASSNSRDRVKGTQYF
TRBV19	TRBJ1-6	CASKLGGSNNSPLHF
TRBV19	TRBJ2-2	CATRERVGGGELFF
TRBV10-3	TRBJ1-1	CAISGVSEAFF